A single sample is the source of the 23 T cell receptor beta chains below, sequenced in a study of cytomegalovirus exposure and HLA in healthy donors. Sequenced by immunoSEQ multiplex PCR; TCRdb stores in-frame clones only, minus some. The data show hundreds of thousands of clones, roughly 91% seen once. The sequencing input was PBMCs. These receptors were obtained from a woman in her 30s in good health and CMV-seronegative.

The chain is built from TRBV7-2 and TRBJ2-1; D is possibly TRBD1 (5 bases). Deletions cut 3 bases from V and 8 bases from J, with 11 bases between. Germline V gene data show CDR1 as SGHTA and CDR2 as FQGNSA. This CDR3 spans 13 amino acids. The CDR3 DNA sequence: TGTGCCAGCAGCTTTTTAGGGGCGCATGAGCAGTTCTTC. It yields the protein CASSFLGAHEQFF.

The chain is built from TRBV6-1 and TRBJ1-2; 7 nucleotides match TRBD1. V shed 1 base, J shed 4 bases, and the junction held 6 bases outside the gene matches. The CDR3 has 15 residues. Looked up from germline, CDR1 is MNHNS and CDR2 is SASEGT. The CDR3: CASSEDRGVGYGYTF. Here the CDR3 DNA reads TGTGCCAGCAGTGAAGACAGGGGTGTCGGCTATGGCTACACCTTC.

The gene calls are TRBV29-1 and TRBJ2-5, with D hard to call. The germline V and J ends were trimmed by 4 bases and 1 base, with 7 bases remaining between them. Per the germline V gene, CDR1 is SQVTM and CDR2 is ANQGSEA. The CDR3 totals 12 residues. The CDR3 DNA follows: TGCAGCGTTGTTCGGCCCCAAGAGACCCAGTACTTC. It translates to CSVVRPQETQYF.

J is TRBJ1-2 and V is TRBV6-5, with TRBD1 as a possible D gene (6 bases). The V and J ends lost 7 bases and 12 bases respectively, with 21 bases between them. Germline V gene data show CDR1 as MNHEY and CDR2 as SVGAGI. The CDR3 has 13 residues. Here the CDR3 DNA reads TGTGCCAGCACCGGGGGGGGCGCGTCCGGAAACACCTTC. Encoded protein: CASTGGGASGNTF.

Here the CDR3 DNA reads TGTGCCAGCAGCAGGGACTCAACCCAAGAGACCCAGTACTTC. Translation gives CASSRDSTQETQYF. This chain joins TRBV7-2 and TRBJ2-5, with a possible D match to TRBD2 (6 bases). Germline V gene data show CDR1 as SGHTA and CDR2 as FQGNSA. This CDR3 comprises 14 residues. V lost 5 bases and J 1 base, leaving 11 bases between the germline ends.

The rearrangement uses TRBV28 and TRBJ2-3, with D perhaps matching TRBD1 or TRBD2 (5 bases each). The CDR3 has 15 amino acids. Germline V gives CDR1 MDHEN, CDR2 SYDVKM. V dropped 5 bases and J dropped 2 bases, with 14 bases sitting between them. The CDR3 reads CASSPGTALTDTQYF. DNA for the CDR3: TGTGCCAGCAGTCCCGGGACGGCACTCACAGATACGCAGTATTTT. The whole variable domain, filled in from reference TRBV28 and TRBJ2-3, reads DVKVTQSSRYLVKRTGEKVFLECVQDMDHENMFWYRQDPGLGLRLIYFSYDVKMKEKGDIPEGYSVSREKKERFSLILESASTNQTSMYLCASSPGTALTDTQYFGPGTRLTVL.

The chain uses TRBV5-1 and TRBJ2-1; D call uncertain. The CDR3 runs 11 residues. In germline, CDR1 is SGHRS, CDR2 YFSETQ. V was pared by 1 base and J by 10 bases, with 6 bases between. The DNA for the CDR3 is TGCGCCAGCAGCTTGCGTGGCGAGCAGTTCTTC. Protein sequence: CASSLRGEQFF.

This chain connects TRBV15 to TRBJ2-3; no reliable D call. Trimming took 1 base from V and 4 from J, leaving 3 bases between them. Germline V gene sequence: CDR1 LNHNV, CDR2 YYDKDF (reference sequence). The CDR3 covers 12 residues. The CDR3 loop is CATSRVSDTQYF. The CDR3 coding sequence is TGTGCCACCAGCAGAGTCTCAGATACGCAGTATTTT. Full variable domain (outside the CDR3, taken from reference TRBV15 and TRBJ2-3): DAMVIQNPRYQVTQFGKPVTLSCSQTLNHNVMYWYQQKSSQAPKLLFHYYDKDFNNEADTPDNFQSRRPNTSFCFLDIRSPGLGDTAMYLCATSRVSDTQYFGPGTRLTVL.

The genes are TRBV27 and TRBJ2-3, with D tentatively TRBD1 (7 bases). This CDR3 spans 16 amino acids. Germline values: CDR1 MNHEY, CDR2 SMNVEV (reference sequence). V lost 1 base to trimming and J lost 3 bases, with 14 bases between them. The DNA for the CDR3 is TGTGCCAGCAGTTTATTAGGGGCAGGGGGGACAGATACGCAGTATTTT. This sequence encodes CASSLLGAGGTDTQYF.

CDR3 nucleotides: TGTGCCAGCAGTTATGGGGATGAGCAGTTCTTC. Translating it yields CASSYGDEQFF. V is TRBV6-5 and J is TRBJ2-1; no definite D call. Germline V gene lookup returns CDR1 MNHEY and CDR2 SVGAGI. The CDR3 extends over 11 amino acids. V lost 3 bases and J lost 8, with 5 bases in between.

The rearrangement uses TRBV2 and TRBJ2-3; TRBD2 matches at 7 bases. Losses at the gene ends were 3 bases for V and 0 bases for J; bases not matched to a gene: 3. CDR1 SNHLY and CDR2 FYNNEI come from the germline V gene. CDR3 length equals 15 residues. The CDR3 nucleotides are TGTGCCAGCAGTGAGCGGGACTATAGCACAGATACGCAGTATTTT. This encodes CASSERDYSTDTQYF.

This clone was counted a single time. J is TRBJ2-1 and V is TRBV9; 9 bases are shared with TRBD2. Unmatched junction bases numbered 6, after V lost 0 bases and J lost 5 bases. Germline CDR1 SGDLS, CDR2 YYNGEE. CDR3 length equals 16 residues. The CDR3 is CASSVDAGGPHNEQFF. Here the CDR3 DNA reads TGTGCCAGCAGCGTAGATGCGGGAGGGCCCCACAATGAGCAGTTCTTC. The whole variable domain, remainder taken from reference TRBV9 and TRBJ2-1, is DSGVTQTPKHLITATGQRVTLRCSPRSGDLSVYWYQQSLDQGLQFLIQYYNGEERAKGNILERFSAQQFPDLHSELNLSSLELGDSALYFCASSVDAGGPHNEQFFGPGTRLTVL.

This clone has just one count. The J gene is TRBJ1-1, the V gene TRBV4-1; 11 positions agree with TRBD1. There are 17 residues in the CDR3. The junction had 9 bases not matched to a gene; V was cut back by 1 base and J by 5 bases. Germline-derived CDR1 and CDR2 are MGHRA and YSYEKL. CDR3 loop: CASSQGTGGFMGTEAFF. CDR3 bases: TGCGCCAGCAGCCAAGGGACAGGGGGCTTTATGGGGACTGAAGCTTTCTTT.

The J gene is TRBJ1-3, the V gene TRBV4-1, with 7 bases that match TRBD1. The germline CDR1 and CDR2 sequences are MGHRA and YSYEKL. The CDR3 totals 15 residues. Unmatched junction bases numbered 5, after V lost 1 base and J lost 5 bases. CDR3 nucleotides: TGCGCCAGCAGCCAAGCAGAGACAGGGAGAAACACCATATATTTT. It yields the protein CASSQAETGRNTIYF.

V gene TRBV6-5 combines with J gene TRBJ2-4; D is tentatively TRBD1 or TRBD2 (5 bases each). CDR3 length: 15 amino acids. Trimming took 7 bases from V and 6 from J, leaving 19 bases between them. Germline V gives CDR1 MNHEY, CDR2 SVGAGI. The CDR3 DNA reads TGTGCCAGCAAGATGGGCCGGGGACCAATAAACATTCAGTACTTC. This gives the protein CASKMGRGPINIQYF.

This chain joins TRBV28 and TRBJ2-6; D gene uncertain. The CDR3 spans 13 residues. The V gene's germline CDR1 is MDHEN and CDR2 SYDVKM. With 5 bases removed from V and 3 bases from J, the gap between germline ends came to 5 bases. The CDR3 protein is CASSTIGANVLTF. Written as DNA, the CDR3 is TGTGCCAGCAGTACAATTGGGGCCAACGTCCTGACTTTC.

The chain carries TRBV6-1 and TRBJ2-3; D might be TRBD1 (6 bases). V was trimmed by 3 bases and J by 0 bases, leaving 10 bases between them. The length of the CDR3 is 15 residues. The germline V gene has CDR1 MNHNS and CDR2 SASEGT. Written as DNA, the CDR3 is TGTGCCAGCAGTGAGGGACATCCTAGCACAGATACGCAGTATTTT. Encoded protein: CASSEGHPSTDTQYF.

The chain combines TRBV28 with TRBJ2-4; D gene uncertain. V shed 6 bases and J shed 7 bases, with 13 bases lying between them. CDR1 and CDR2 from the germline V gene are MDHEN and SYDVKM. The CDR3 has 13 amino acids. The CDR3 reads CASRPSIRNIQYF. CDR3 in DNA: TGTGCCAGCAGGCCATCCATTCGGAACATTCAGTACTTC.

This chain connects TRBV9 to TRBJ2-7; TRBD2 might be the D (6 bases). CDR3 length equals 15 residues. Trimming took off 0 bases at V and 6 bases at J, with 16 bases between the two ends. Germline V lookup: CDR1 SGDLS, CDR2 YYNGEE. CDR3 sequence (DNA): TGTGCCAGCAGCGTAGGTGGGAGCGGGCGCGGCGAGCAGTACTTC. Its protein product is CASSVGGSGRGEQYF.

The chain's CDR3 is CASGDRGGYEQYF. In nucleotides, the CDR3 is TGTGCCAGCGGGGACAGGGGGGGTTACGAGCAGTACTTC. The chain couples TRBV27 to TRBJ2-7; TRBD1 agrees at 11 bases. Germline values: CDR1 MNHEY, CDR2 SMNVEV (reference sequence). The CDR3 totals 13 residues. The J segment lost 4 bases and the V segment lost 8 bases, leaving 4 bases of the junction unmatched.

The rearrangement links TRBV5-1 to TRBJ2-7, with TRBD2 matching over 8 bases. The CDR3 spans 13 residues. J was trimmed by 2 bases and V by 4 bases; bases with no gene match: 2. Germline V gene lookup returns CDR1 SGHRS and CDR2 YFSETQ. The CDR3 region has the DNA TGCGCCAGCAGCATCGGGAGGGCCTACGAGCAGTACTTC. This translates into CASSIGRAYEQYF.

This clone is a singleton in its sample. This chain's CDR3 is CASSRLAPDTQYF. CDR3 nucleotide sequence: TGTGCCAGCTCCAGACTAGCGCCAGATACGCAGTATTTT. The rearrangement uses TRBV18 and TRBJ2-3; 8 bases match TRBD2. CDR1 and CDR2 (germline): KGHSH, LQKENI. The CDR3 sequence is 13 residues long. V shed 6 bases and J 4 bases; nucleotides not matched to a gene: 3.

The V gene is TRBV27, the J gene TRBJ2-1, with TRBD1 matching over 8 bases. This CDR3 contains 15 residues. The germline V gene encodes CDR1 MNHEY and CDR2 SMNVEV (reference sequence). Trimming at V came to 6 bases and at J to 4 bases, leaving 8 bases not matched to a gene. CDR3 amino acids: CASRPRDRRYNEQFF. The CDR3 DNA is TGTGCCAGCAGGCCGCGGGACAGGCGATACAATGAGCAGTTCTTC.